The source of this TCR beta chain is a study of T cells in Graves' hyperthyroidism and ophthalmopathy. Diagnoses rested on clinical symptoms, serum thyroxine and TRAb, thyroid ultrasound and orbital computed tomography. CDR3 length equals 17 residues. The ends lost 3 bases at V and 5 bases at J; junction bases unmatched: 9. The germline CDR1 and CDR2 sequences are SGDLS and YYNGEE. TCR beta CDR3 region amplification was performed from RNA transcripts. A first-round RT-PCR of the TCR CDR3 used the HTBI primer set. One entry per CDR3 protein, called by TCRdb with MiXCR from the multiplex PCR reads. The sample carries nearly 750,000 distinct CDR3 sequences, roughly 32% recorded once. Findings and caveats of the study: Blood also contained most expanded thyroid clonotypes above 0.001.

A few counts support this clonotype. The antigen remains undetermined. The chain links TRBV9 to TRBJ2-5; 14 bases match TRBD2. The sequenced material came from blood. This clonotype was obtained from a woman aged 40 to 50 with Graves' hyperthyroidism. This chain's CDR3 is CASSARTSGGLGETQYF. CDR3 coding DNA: TGTGCCAGCAGCGCTCGGACTAGCGGGGGGCTGGGTGAGACCCAGTACTTC.